This T cell receptor beta chain was found in a study of spatial heterogeneity in lung cancer (dated by TCRdb to between 2017 and 2020). At the level of the whole study: Beta-chain transcripts were consistently detected in greater numbers than alpha-chain transcripts, which likely reflects a higher abundance of beta-chain transcripts. In the raw uncorrected reads, each unique combination of TCR and UMI appeared on average more than ten times. In non-small cell lung cancer, the study made a quantitative comparison of TCR alpha and beta repertoires among multiple tumor regions, matched nontumor lung and blood. The study linked features of the TCR repertoire to counts of nonsynonymous mutations, which were determined by whole-exome sequencing of tumor tissue. Both alpha and beta chains were TCR-sequenced in about 240 tumor regions, 64 matched nontumor lung samples and around 54 PBMC samples obtained at surgery.

Looking up the germline V gene yields CDR1 SGHTA and CDR2 FQGNSA. V is pared back by 5 bases and J by 7 bases, with 12 bases lying between the germline termini. The CDR3 covers 12 residues, taking in both the cysteine and the phenylalanine. Only the CDR3 DNA stays, 36 bases, in frame from base 1. What the research found in general, with its limitations: Confirming at a functional level the hypothesis that regional TCRs recognize regional mutations was considered to require additional single-cell paired TCR alpha and beta sequencing.

Sample time point, as interpreted from the label and publication: sample taken at primary tumor resection. TCR sequencing used whole RNA extracted from tumor and nontumor lung tissue, or from cryopreserved PBMC samples, without cell sorting. Donors were around 69 patients with early-stage, untreated non-small cell lung cancer from the lung TRACERx cohort. Only patients for whom sufficient RNA was available from at least two tumor regions were selected for TCR sequencing. Before being selected, tumor and adjacent nontumor lung specimens were reviewed by a lung pathologist. This clonotype was found many times. Its antigen remains undetermined. No base qualities exist here, and no much larger clone lies one base off it. This beta chain slipped into a library made for alpha chains as a stray read, so its size is not meaningful. Library preparation used 5' RACE. Sequencing instrument: NextSeq 500. To allow correction of PCR and sequencing errors, the TCR library protocol tagged every TCR cDNA molecule with a unique molecular identifier. From the authors' description of their analysis: Decombinator tools were used for TCR identification, UMI-based error correction and CDR3 extraction. Expanded TCRs were defined as those above a frequency of 2 per 1,000, corresponding to the top 1% of the tumor frequency distribution. Renyi diversity was calculated using the R vegan package after each repertoire was subsampled 100 times to 5,000 TCRs. To build CDR3 similarity networks, amino acid triplet string-kernel similarity was used, and CDR3s were connected when their pairwise similarity was above 0.82. TCRdb cleaned the public reads at Q25 with fastp, built clones with MiXCR and kept in-frame beta chains. One record per CDR3 amino acid sequence lists the most common genes and DNA. It is TCRdb's table, rather than the study itself, that gives the V and J calls and clone size. The sample table contains thousands of distinct CDR3 sequences; only one count was recorded for 4.4% of them. The ten largest account for approximately 27% of the sample.

This clonotype originated in a female donor with early-stage non-small cell lung cancer. This chain joins TRBV7-2 to TRBJ2-7; no D segment can be confidently identified. This specimen was normal lung tissue next to the tumor, taken at surgery. The CDR3 protein is CASSRDQREQYF. The nucleotides are TGTGCCAGCAGCAGAGACCAGCGAGAGCAGTACTTC.